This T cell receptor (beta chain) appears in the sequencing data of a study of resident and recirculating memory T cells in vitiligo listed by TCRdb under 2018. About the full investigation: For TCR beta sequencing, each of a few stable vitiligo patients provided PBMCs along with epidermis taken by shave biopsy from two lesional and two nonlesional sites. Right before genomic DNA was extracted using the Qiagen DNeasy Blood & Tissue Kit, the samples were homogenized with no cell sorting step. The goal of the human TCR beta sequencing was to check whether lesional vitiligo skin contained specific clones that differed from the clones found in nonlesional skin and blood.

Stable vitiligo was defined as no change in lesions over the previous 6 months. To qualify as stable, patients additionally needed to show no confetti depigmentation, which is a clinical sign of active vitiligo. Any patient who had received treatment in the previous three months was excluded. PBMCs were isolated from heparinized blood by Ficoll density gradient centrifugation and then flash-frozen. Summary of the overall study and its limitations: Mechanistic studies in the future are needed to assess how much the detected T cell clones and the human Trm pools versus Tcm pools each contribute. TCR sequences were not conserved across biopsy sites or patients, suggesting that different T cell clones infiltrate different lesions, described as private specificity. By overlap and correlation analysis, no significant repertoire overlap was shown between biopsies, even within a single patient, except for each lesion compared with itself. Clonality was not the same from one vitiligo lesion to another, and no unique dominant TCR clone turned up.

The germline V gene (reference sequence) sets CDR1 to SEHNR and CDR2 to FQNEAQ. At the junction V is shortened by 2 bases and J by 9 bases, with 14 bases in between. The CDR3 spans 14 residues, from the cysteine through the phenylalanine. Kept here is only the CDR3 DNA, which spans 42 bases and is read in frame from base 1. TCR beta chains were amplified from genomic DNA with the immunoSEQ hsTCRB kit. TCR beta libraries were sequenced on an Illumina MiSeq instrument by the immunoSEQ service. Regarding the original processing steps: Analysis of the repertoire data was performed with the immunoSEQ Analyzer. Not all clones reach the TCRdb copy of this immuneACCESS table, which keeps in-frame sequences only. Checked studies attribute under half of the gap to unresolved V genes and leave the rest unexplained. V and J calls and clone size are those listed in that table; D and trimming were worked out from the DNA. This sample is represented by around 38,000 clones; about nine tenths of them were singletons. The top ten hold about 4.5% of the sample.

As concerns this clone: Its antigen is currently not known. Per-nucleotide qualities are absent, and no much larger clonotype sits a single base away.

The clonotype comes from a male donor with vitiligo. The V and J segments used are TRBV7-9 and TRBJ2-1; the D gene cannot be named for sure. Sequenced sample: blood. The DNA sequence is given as TGTGCCAGCAGCTTAAATAACGCCCTCGGTGAGCAGTTCTTC. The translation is CASSLNNALGEQFF.